The 21 T cell receptor beta chains given below trace back to one sample, sequenced in a study of blood T cell repertoires in COVID-19. The protocol was immunoSEQ multiplex PCR, while the TCRdb copy is restricted to in-frame clones and leaves out a portion. The sample lists over 65,000 clones, 86% occurring once. The material sequenced was peripheral blood. The source is a man aged 25-45 years with acute or convalescent COVID-19.

The V and J genes are TRBV28 and TRBJ1-5; tentatively, D is TRBD1 (6 bases). This CDR3 is 12 amino acids long. CDR1 is MDHEN and CDR2 is SYDVKM in the germline V gene. V lost 8 bases, J lost 4 bases, and 9 bases lay in between. In DNA, the CDR3 is TGTGCCAGCGAGGACAGTAATCAGCCCCAGCATTTT. This translates into CASEDSNQPQHF.

The rearrangement joins TRBV11-2 to TRBJ2-5; D call uncertain. Trimming took 0 bases from V and 2 from J, leaving 10 bases between them. The germline CDR1 and CDR2 sequences are SGHAT and FQNNGV. The CDR3 is 15 residues long. In DNA form, the CDR3 reads TGTGCCAGCAGCTTAGAGCCGGCGGCACAAGAGACCCAGTACTTC. Protein: CASSLEPAAQETQYF.

The chain joins TRBV6-5 to TRBJ1-2; D gene uncertain. The CDR3 has 14 amino acids. Trimming stripped 6 bases from V and 4 bases from J, with 15 bases between. CDR1 and CDR2 (germline): MNHEY, SVGAGI. CDR3 in DNA: TGTGCCAGCAGACCCAGGTCCCCTCCCTATGGCTACACCTTC. It specifies CASRPRSPPYGYTF.

This chain connects TRBV30 to TRBJ2-1, with D perhaps matching TRBD2 (6 bases). Per germline, CDR1 GTSNPN and CDR2 SVGIG (reference sequence). CDR3 size: 15 residues. The V gene lost 2 bases and the J gene lost 6 bases, with 17 bases spanning the gap. CDR3 protein: CAWSKGVAGGNEQFF. The CDR3 DNA reads TGTGCCTGGAGTAAAGGGGTAGCCGGGGGCAATGAGCAGTTCTTC.

The rearrangement uses TRBV2 and TRBJ1-4, with D tentatively TRBD1 (5 bases). V was cut by 6 bases and J by 0 bases, with 11 bases left in between. Germline V gene sequence: CDR1 SNHLY, CDR2 FYNNEI. This CDR3 comprises 15 residues. The CDR3 coding sequence is TGTGCCAGCAGGGTTGCAGGGACAACTAATGAAAAACTGTTTTTT. It yields the protein CASRVAGTTNEKLFF. The full variable domain, in which reference TRBV2 and TRBJ1-4 provide the parts outside the CDR3, is EPEVTQTPSHQVTQMGQEVILRCVPISNHLYFYWYRQILGQKVEFLVSFYNNEISEKSEIFDDQFSVERPDGSNFTLKIRSTKLEDSAMYFCASRVAGTTNEKLFFGSGTQLSVL.

The table lists this clone with a few counts. The chain recombines TRBV19 with TRBJ1-1; 8 bases line up with TRBD1. CDR1 and CDR2 from the germline V gene are LNHDA and SQIVND (reference sequence). The CDR3 is 14 residues long. Trimming cost V 7 bases and J 2 bases; bases outside gene matches: 6. In DNA, the CDR3 is TGTGCCAGTACCCCGGGACAGGCCAACACTGAAGCTTTCTTT. Translation: CASTPGQANTEAFF.

The chain couples TRBV5-1 to TRBJ2-6; the D is unclear. The CDR3 has 17 amino acids. Germline V lookup: CDR1 SGHRS, CDR2 YFSETQ. The ends were cut back, 2 bases at V and 0 bases at J, with 12 bases in the middle. CDR3 sequence (DNA): TGCGCCAGCAGCTTAGTATCCCGGGTCTCTGGGGCCAACGTCCTGACTTTC. As protein: CASSLVSRVSGANVLTF.

This chain uses TRBV11-3 with TRBJ1-1; D is unresolved. The length of the CDR3 is 10 residues. Trimming took 9 bases from V and 10 from J, leaving 12 bases between them. Germline V gene sequence: CDR1 SGHNT, CDR2 YENEEA. The CDR3 protein is CASQPEGAFF. CDR3 bases: TGTGCCAGTCAGCCTGAGGGAGCTTTCTTT.

The chain recombines TRBV9 with TRBJ2-1, with unresolved D. The germline V gene encodes CDR1 SGDLS and CDR2 YYNGEE. This CDR3 spans 12 amino acids. The germline V and J ends were trimmed by 3 bases and 6 bases, with 7 bases remaining between them. CDR3 DNA: TGTGCCAGCAGCGCTCGACTCAATGAGCAGTTCTTC. It encodes CASSARLNEQFF.

The genes are TRBV29-1 and TRBJ2-4, with TRBD1 identical over 8 bases. The CDR3 length is 11 residues. The V gene end was trimmed by 7 bases and the J gene end by 13 bases; junction bases not matched to a gene: 9. Per germline, CDR1 SQVTM and CDR2 ANQGSEA. For the CDR3, the DNA is TGCAGCGGCCAGACAGGGGTGGCCCAGTACTTC. Protein sequence: CSGQTGVAQYF. The variable domain in full, completed from reference TRBV29-1 and TRBJ2-4, reads SAVISQKPSRDICQRGTSLTIQCQVDSQVTMMFWYRQQPGQSLTLIATANQGSEATYESGFVIDKFPISRPNLTFSTLTVSNMSPEDSSIYLCSGQTGVAQYFGAGTRLSVL.

The chain couples TRBV19 to TRBJ2-1; TRBD2 is a possible D gene (6 bases). The CDR3 is 14 residues long. V lost 4 bases, J lost 9 bases, and 16 bases lay in between. Germline V CDR1 and CDR2: LNHDA, SQIVND (reference sequence). The CDR3 DNA reads TGTGCCAGTAGTACCTCGGGGAGGCAGGCTGAGCAGTTCTTC. Translated, it gives CASSTSGRQAEQFF.

The V call is TRBV7-8, the J call TRBJ2-3, with D possibly matching TRBD2 (6 bases). V shed 4 bases and J shed 5 bases, with 25 bases lying between them. In germline, CDR1 is SGHVS, CDR2 FQNEAQ. CDR3 length: 18 amino acids. The CDR3 nucleotides read TGTGCCAGCAGCTACCGACCTCGTATCGGAGGGGTCATAGATACGCAGTATTTT. It encodes CASSYRPRIGGVIDTQYF.

CDR3 in amino acids: CASSLPGQSYEQYF. The DNA of the CDR3 is TGTGCCAGCAGCCTGCCGGGACAATCCTACGAGCAGTACTTC. The chain couples TRBV4-2 to TRBJ2-7; a weak D match, TRBD1 (6 bases). Between the trimmed V and J ends, which lost 4 bases and 1 base, there was a span of 11 bases. CDR3 size: 14 residues. Per the germline V gene, CDR1 is LGHNA and CDR2 is YNFKEQ.

The rearrangement links TRBV19 to TRBJ2-7; the match to TRBD2 covers 8 bases. The CDR3 extends over 13 amino acids. V shed 3 bases and J 5 bases; nucleotides not matched to a gene: 3. Germline V lookup: CDR1 LNHDA, CDR2 SQIVND (reference sequence). The DNA of the CDR3 is TGTGCCAGTAGTATGCGGGGGGACGACGAGCAGTACTTC. It translates to CASSMRGDDEQYF.

This sequence joins TRBV4-1 and TRBJ2-7; a weak D match, TRBD2 (6 bases). Trimming took off 0 bases at V and 5 bases at J, with 14 bases between the two ends. This CDR3 contains 15 residues. Germline assignment: CDR1 MGHRA and CDR2 YSYEKL. The CDR3 DNA reads TGCGCCAGCAGCCAAGAGACGGGGGTGAGGAACGAGCAGTACTTC. Amino acid sequence: CASSQETGVRNEQYF.

The CDR3 nucleotides read TGTGCCAGCAGCTCCGGGACTCGCTATGGCTACACCTTC. This gives the protein CASSSGTRYGYTF. The chain uses TRBV11-2 and TRBJ1-2; TRBD1 is a possible D gene (5 bases). In germline, CDR1 is SGHAT, CDR2 FQNNGV. The CDR3 has 13 amino acids. With 4 bases removed from V and 4 bases from J, the gap between germline ends came to 10 bases.

Relative to its sample, this clone is medium-sized. This chain connects TRBV5-1 to TRBJ2-2; 8 nucleotides agree with TRBD2. Germline trimming cut 4 bases from V and 1 base from J; bases unmatched to any gene: 6. In germline, CDR1 is SGHRS, CDR2 YFSETQ. This CDR3 comprises 16 residues. CDR3 sequence reads: CASSPPLAGNTGELFF. The DNA for the CDR3 is TGCGCCAGCAGCCCCCCGCTAGCGGGGAACACCGGGGAGCTGTTTTTT.

This chain uses TRBV29-1 with TRBJ2-1; 10 nucleotides agree with TRBD1. Per the germline V gene, CDR1 is SQVTM and CDR2 is ANQGSEA. The trim removed 0 bases at V and 7 bases at J, leaving 6 bases unmatched. The CDR3 runs 15 residues. CDR3 amino acids: CSVEDPGTGANEQFF. CDR3 in DNA: TGCAGCGTTGAAGACCCCGGGACAGGGGCTAATGAGCAGTTCTTC.

In this sample, this clone turned up a few times. The chain carries TRBV7-9 and TRBJ2-3; TRBD2 agrees at 8 bases. The CDR3 length is 15 residues. CDR1 SEHNR and CDR2 FQNEAQ come from the germline V gene (reference sequence). The V and J ends lost 5 bases and 5 bases, in that order; junction bases with no gene match: 9. CDR3 DNA: TGTGCCAGCAGCCCCGGGACTAGATTACAAGATACGCAGTATTTT. Protein: CASSPGTRLQDTQYF.

The rearrangement links TRBV28 to TRBJ1-2, with 7 bases matching TRBD1. Germline values: CDR1 MDHEN, CDR2 SYDVKM. There are 15 residues in the CDR3. J lost 7 bases, V lost 5 bases, and 13 bases had no gene match. CDR3 nucleotides: TGTGCCAGCAGTCCAATCGACAGGGAGAGACTTGGCTACACCTTC. Its protein is CASSPIDRERLGYTF.

The gene calls are TRBV9 and TRBJ2-5, with 10 bases matching TRBD2. CDR3 length: 15 amino acids. V shed 0 bases and J 6 bases; nucleotides not matched to a gene: 5. Germline V gene sequence: CDR1 SGDLS, CDR2 YYNGEE. DNA for the CDR3: TGTGCCAGCAGCGTAGCTTCTAGCGGGAGTAAGACCCAGTACTTC. Protein: CASSVASSGSKTQYF.